The sequence of this T cell receptor (beta chain) was determined in a study of identical twins (dated by TCRdb to about 2016). Describing the broader study: To test whether fetal clonotypes persist, the study used deep sequencing on TCR alpha and beta repertoires from monozygotic twins, unrelated adults of various ages, and cord blood. To rule out contamination, the twin experiments were replicated at different times with different library preparation protocols. Overall results and qualifications from the work: Because the same donors could not be followed over many years, conclusions were based on cross-sectional statistical analysis. Zero-insertion analyses could be partly confounded by invariant T cells such as MAIT and iNKT, although diverse VJ usage argued against such confounding for most clonotypes. In beta out-of-frame sequences, excess twin sharing was weaker, because having fewer shared sequences lowered the signal-to-noise ratio. Abundant cord blood beta clonotypes carried fewer insertions; young adult naive repertoires showed a weaker similar trend, while memory repertoires showed none. Compared with coincidental sharing between unrelated individuals, out-of-frame TCR alpha sequences shared between twins had an excess of sequences with low generation probability. Recombination models systematically underestimated out-of-frame TCR alpha sharing in monozygotic twins but agreed with sharing between unrelated individuals.

Only healthy Caucasian donors were included. Three pairs of female monozygotic twins, all aged roughly 18 to 29 years, were included in the twin cohort. CD4+ and CD8+ T cell populations were isolated with positive isolation kits from Invitrogen. The trim is 2 bases for V and 9 bases for J, with a gap of 11 bases between the germline ends. Taken from the germline V gene, the CDR1 and CDR2 loops are MNHEY and SVGAGI. The CDR3 has 14 amino acids, counting the end cysteine and phenylalanine. Of all the DNA, just the CDR3 is kept, 42 bases in frame from base 1. Library prep was done by 5' RACE. Data came from an Illumina HiSeq 2000. A universal primer binding site was introduced by template switching, and a unique molecular identifier was present in the final cDNA, enabling accurate counting of TCR cDNA molecules. Specific primers in the conserved constant-segment region were used to synthesize first-strand cDNA for the TCR alpha and beta chains. To control for contamination, every cDNA library carried two barcodes: a SMART-Mk sample barcode plus Illumina barcodes. TruSeq adapter sequences, together with Illumina sample barcodes, were added in two successive PCR steps. The TCR alpha and beta cDNA libraries were sequenced on the Illumina HiSeq platform using custom primers. Per the authors' processing: Raw reads were processed with MiGEC to extract unique molecular identifiers, and MiXCR was used to determine CDR3 positions. Recombination models were inferred per individual with the repgenHMM and IGoR tools using an EM algorithm. The tcR package in R was used for shared clonotype analysis, with sharing normalized by the product of cloneset sizes. Out-of-frame nonproductive sequences were analyzed to study raw recombination free of thymic and clonal selection effects. Using fastp at Q25 and MiXCR, TCRdb reprocessed the public reads and kept productive beta chains. Records with the same CDR3 protein are collapsed into one entry carrying the most frequent genes and DNA. TCRdb's processing, not the study's, gives the V and J calls here. Recorded for this sample are some 440,000 distinct CDR3 sequences; approximately 24% of them occurred a single time. The ten largest clonotypes hold 2.9% of the sample.

Concerning this clonotype: Its antigen target is currently unknown. No per-base quality is available; no much larger clone lies one base away.

This sample also appeared in a second study, on T cells expressing NK-cell markers. The second source states: Three sorted T-cell subsets (CD3+CD56+NKG2C+, CD3+CD56+NKG2C- and CD3+CD56-NKG2C+) from 7 to 9 donors had their TCR beta-chain repertoires profiled. Among the eight sequenced donors, only one was HCMV-seronegative, while the other seven were HCMV-seropositive. To restrict sorting to alphabetaTCR-expressing T cells, an anti-gammadeltaTCR antibody was added in several experiments. In over five donors, the dominant CD3+CD56+NKG2C+ clonotypes were among the top 10 CD8+ clonotypes and accounted for about 1.0-7.5% of CD8+ T cells. Those dominant clonotypes were again the most abundant among CD3+CD56-NKG2C+ cells in a handful of donors, at roughly 28.3-60.1%. Whether the expanded NKG2C-expressing T cell clones were specific for HCMV antigens was left unclear. Randomly selected healthy volunteers, three men and five women, were used as the eight sequenced donors. A commercial ELISA kit detecting HCMV-specific IgG in serum was used to determine HCMV serostatus. Reads were demultiplexed and grouped by UMI with MIGEC, and clonotypes were assembled and quantified with MiTCR. To exclude erroneous sequences, any TCR cDNA sequence not supported by at least two reads was discarded. The tcR package was used for downstream repertoire analysis, and clonotypes were matched between fractions using CDR3 nucleotide sequence together with V segment. VDJmatch was used to annotate antigen specificity against VDJdb, with one amino acid substitution in CDR3 permitted.

Sequencing used CD4+ T cells sorted from blood. This chain is built from TRBV6-5 and TRBJ1-6; too little of a D gene remains to name it. The sequence came from a young woman in good health. CDR3 protein: CASSYRKEGSPLHF. The sequenced DNA: TGTGCCAGCAGTTACCGGAAGGAGGGTTCACCCCTCCACTTT.